Included here is one TCR beta chain sequence, with context. TRAV- and TRBV-specific primers primed first-strand cDNA, covering alpha and beta chains. The authors amplified TCRs for about 20 PCR cycles with a constant-region primer and a V-primer adapter. TCRdb redid the calling of the reads with MiXCR, one entry per CDR3 protein. Altogether 9,500 to 14,000 distinct CDR3 sequences are present, 65% being singletons, with the ten largest covering 10% to 15%. Each donor was administered nivolumab, ipilimumab, aspirin, low-dose cyclophosphamide and low-dose radiotherapy. The data were taken from a study of low-dose radiotherapy and immunotherapy resistance in tumors. Germline V gives CDR1 SGHNT, CDR2 YYREEE (reference sequence). V was shortened by 4 bases and J by 9 bases, with 17 bases between the two germline ends. The CDR3 loop spans 14 amino acids.

The chain employs TRBV5-4 and TRBJ2-4, with no clear D. The TCR comes from a human donor with advanced metastatic prostate, ovarian, gallbladder or colorectal cancer (not recorded which). This table probably holds off-target reads from a library built for another chain. CDR3 DNA sequence: TGTGCCAGCAGCCCCGGTGGGTTTGAGATCATTCAGTACTTC. Protein: CASSPGGFEIIQYF.